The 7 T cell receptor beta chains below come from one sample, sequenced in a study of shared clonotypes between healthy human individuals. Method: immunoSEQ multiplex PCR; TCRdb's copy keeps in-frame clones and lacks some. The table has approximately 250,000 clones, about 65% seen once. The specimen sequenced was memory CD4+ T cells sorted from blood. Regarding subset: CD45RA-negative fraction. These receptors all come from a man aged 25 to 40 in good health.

The CDR3 bases are TGTGCCAGCAAGGACGACAGGGAGGCCGGGGAGCTGTTTTTT. Translated: CASKDDREAGELFF. The J gene is TRBJ2-2, the V gene TRBV2, with a weak D call TRBD1 (7 bases). Germline-derived CDR1 and CDR2 are SNHLY and FYNNEI. The length of the CDR3 is 14 residues. V was clipped by 7 bases and J by 6 bases, with 15 bases between them.

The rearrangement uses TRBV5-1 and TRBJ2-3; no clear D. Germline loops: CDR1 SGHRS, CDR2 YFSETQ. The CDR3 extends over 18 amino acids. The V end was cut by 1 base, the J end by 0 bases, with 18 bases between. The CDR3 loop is CASSLRLGSATSTDTQYF. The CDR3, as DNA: TGCGCCAGCAGCTTGCGTTTAGGGTCGGCAACTAGCACAGATACGCAGTATTTT. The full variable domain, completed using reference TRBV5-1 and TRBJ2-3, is KAGVTQTPRYLIKTRGQQVTLSCSPISGHRSVSWYQQTPGQGLQFLFEYFSETQRNKGNFPGRFSGRQFSNSRSEMNVSTLELGDSALYLCASSLRLGSATSTDTQYFGPGTRLTVL.

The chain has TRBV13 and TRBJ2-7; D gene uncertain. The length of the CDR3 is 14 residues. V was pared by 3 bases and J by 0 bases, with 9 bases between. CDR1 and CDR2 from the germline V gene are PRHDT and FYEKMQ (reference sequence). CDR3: CASSFSRFSYEQYF. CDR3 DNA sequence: TGTGCCAGCAGCTTTAGCCGTTTCTCCTACGAGCAGTACTTC.

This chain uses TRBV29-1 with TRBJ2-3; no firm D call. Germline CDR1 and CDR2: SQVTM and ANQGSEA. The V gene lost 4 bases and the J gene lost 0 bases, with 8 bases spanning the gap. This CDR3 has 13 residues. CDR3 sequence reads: CSVVRASTDTQYF. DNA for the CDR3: TGCAGCGTTGTACGTGCTAGCACAGATACGCAGTATTTT.

As DNA, the CDR3 is TGCGCCAGCAGCTTACAGGGGGGGCAGAAAAACATTCAGTACTTC. This codes for CASSLQGGQKNIQYF. This sequence joins TRBV5-1 and TRBJ2-4; TRBD1 is a possible D gene (8 bases). Germline lookup yields CDR1 SGHRS and CDR2 YFSETQ. V shed 2 bases and J shed 4 bases, with 13 bases lying between them. The CDR3 sequence is 15 residues long.

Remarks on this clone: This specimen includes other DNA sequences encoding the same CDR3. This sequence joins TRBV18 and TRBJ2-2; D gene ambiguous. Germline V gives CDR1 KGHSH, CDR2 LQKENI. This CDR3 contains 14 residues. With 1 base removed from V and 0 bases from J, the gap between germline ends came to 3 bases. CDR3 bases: TGTGCCAGCTCACCACGGACGAACACCGGGGAGCTGTTTTTT. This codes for CASSPRTNTGELFF. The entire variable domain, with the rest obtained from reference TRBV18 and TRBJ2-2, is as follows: NAGVMQNPRHLVRRRGQEARLRCSPMKGHSHVYWYRQLPEEGLKFMVYLQKENIIDESGMPKERFSAEFPKEGPSILRIQQVVRGDSAAYFCASSPRTNTGELFFGEGSRLTVL.

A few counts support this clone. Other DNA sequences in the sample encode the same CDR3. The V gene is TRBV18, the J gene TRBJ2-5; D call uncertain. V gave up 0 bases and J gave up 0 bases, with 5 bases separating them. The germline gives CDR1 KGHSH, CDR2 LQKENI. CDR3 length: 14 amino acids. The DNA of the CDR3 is TGTGCCAGCTCACCACCGGGCGACCAAGAGACCCAGTACTTC. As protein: CASSPPGDQETQYF.